This T cell receptor (beta chain) was captured by sequencing in a study of radiotherapy plus CTLA-4 blockade in lung cancer. Across the study: 18% of patients responded objectively, and about 30% achieved disease control.

The CDR3 has 14 residues. Germline CDR1 is MNHEY and CDR2 is SMNVEV (reference sequence). Trimming cost V 3 bases and J 1 base; bases outside gene matches: 2. Concerning this clone: What it binds is unknown.

Profiled with immunoSEQ multiplex PCR; TCRdb holds only in-frame clones, not every one. The data contain approximately 85,000 clones, roughly four fifths of them singletons. Study-wide results and caveats: Researchers report tumor-derived TCR clones expanding in blood after radiotherapy plus ipilimumab.

The chain has TRBV27 and TRBJ2-5; 7 nucleotides match TRBD2. The source is a human donor with non-small cell lung cancer that progressed on radiotherapy plus ipilimumab. The starting material was peripheral blood, obtained from a patient treated with radiotherapy plus ipilimumab. The CDR3 DNA reads as TGTGCCAGCAGTTTTTGGGGGGGCCAAGAGACCCAGTACTTC. This encodes CASSFWGGQETQYF.